Given below is one TCR beta chain in context. The antigen is undetermined. A single record per CDR3 protein comes from TCRdb applying MiXCR to the reads. This table holds approximately 180,000 distinct CDR3 sequences, roughly 9.8% found once. The sample belongs to a study of T cell repertoires in cytomegalovirus infection. About the research overall: Public TCR beta signatures provided an indication of both CMV infection and a matching HLA type.

Whole-study findings and limits: The ex vivo response showed dominance by HLA-C-restricted CMV-specific TCR beta clonotypes. Summed frequency of public TCR beta families distinguished CMV carriers with the relevant HLA.

CDR1 and CDR2 from the germline V gene are MNHEY and SVGEGT. Trimming pared 1 base from V and 3 bases from J, leaving 7 bases between. The CDR3 contains 14 residues. Sequenced material: PBMCs. The TCR comes from a human donor in good health (CMV status not recorded). Some clones in this sample may be carry-over from other donors' samples. The J gene is TRBJ1-5, the V gene TRBV6-2 or TRBV6-3, with D perhaps matching TRBD1 (5 bases). The CDR3 DNA follows: TGTGCCAGCAGTTACTACAGGATCAATCAGCCCCAGCATTTT. As protein: CASSYYRINQPQHF.